The 9 T cell receptor beta chains below all came from one sample that was sequenced in a study of blood T cell repertoires in COVID-19. Data came from immunoSEQ multiplex PCR; TCRdb stores just in-frame clones and leaves some out. The table has some 350,000 clones, approximately 86% seen once; the top ten hold around 3%. The specimen sequenced was peripheral blood. The receptors originated from a human donor in a cohort sampled during active COVID-19.

This chain joins TRBV2 and TRBJ2-3; D may be TRBD2 (5 bases). Germline values: CDR1 SNHLY, CDR2 FYNNEI. Trimming pared 2 bases from V and 4 bases from J, leaving 16 bases between. This CDR3 contains 16 residues. The CDR3 DNA reads as TGTGCCAGCAGTGAAAGGGAGCAGTATGCTGCAGATACGCAGTATTTT. Translation gives CASSEREQYAADTQYF.

The chain joins TRBV11-2 to TRBJ2-2; 10 bases map to TRBD2. The germline gives CDR1 SGHAT, CDR2 FQNNGV. The CDR3 has 17 amino acids. V lost 6 bases to trimming and J lost 5 bases; unmatched junction nucleotides: 12. The CDR3 DNA sequence: TGTGCCAGCAGGCCATTCCTAGCGGGAGATCGGACCGGGGAGCTGTTTTTT. Translation: CASRPFLAGDRTGELFF.

The chain links TRBV6-5 to TRBJ2-1; D is uncertain. Between the trimmed V and J ends, which lost 7 bases and 0 bases, there was a span of 10 bases. CDR3 length: 14 amino acids. Germline V lookup: CDR1 MNHEY, CDR2 SVGAGI. The CDR3 loop reads CASTPSGSYNEQFF. CDR3 DNA: TGTGCCAGCACCCCGAGTGGCTCCTACAATGAGCAGTTCTTC.

The chain carries TRBV10-3 and TRBJ2-3; no firm D call. The CDR3 is 15 residues long. CDR1 is ENHRY, CDR2 SYGVKD, per germline. Trimming took off 4 bases at V and 2 bases at J, with 13 bases between the two ends. The CDR3 loop is CAISVDLASTDTQYF. CDR3 DNA sequence: TGTGCCATCAGTGTGGATTTAGCATCCACAGATACGCAGTATTTT.

This rearrangement joins TRBV11-2 to TRBJ2-1; D not resolved. The CDR3 has 13 amino acids. From germline, CDR1 is SGHAT and CDR2 FQNNGV. Trimming removed 1 base from V and 8 bases from J, with 9 bases in between. In DNA form, the CDR3 reads TGTGCCAGCAGCTTAGGCGCCCTAGATGAGCAGTTCTTC. Translated: CASSLGALDEQFF.

This sequence joins TRBV5-1 and TRBJ1-4; a possible D gene is TRBD1 (5 bases). This CDR3 is 17 amino acids long. CDR1 and CDR2 from the germline V gene are SGHRS and YFSETQ. V dropped 2 bases and J dropped 6 bases, with 20 bases sitting between them. The CDR3: CASSLRGPAGGDEKLFF. The CDR3 bases are TGCGCCAGCAGCTTACGAGGGCCCGCCGGGGGGGATGAAAAACTGTTTTTT. The full variable domain, its missing parts supplied by reference TRBV5-1 and TRBJ1-4, is KAGVTQTPRYLIKTRGQQVTLSCSPISGHRSVSWYQQTPGQGLQFLFEYFSETQRNKGNFPGRFSGRQFSNSRSEMNVSTLELGDSALYLCASSLRGPAGGDEKLFFGSGTQLSVL.

The rearrangement links TRBV30 to TRBJ1-1, with no clear D. V was cut by 4 bases and J by 6 bases, with 15 bases left in between. The length of the CDR3 is 13 residues. Germline V gives CDR1 GTSNPN, CDR2 SVGIG (reference sequence). The CDR3 sequence: CAWKPPARPEAFF. The CDR3 nucleotides are TGTGCCTGGAAACCCCCCGCCAGGCCTGAAGCTTTCTTT.

This chain connects TRBV7-2 to TRBJ1-1, with D tentatively TRBD1 (6 bases). The CDR3 length is 15 residues. Germline V lookup: CDR1 SGHTA, CDR2 FQGNSA. V dropped 0 bases and J dropped 7 bases, with 15 bases sitting between them. The CDR3 nucleotides read TGTGCCAGCAGCTTAGCTCCCGCAGGGGAAGTTGAAGCTTTCTTT. Amino acids: CASSLAPAGEVEAFF.

This clone was seen once. The identical CDR3 is also encoded by other nucleotide sequences in the sample. This chain uses TRBV5-1 with TRBJ2-7; D unresolved. The CDR3 is 13 residues long. Trimming stripped 4 bases from V and 2 bases from J, with 10 bases between. Looked up from germline, CDR1 is SGHRS and CDR2 is YFSETQ. This CDR3 reads CASSLDGTYEQYF. The CDR3 DNA sequence: TGCGCCAGCAGCCTGGACGGTACCTACGAGCAGTACTTC. The complete variable domain, with remaining parts taken from reference TRBV5-1 and TRBJ2-7, reads KAGVTQTPRYLIKTRGQQVTLSCSPISGHRSVSWYQQTPGQGLQFLFEYFSETQRNKGNFPGRFSGRQFSNSRSEMNVSTLELGDSALYLCASSLDGTYEQYFGPGTRLTVT.